This TCR beta chain was documented in a study of patients and donors after allogeneic stem cell transplantation. This clonotype was observed a single time. TCRdb passed the RT-PCR reads through MiXCR, listing each CDR3 protein once. The sample consists of over 30,000 distinct CDR3 sequences, less than 45% of them appearing once. In germline, CDR1 is SEHNR, CDR2 FQNEAQ (reference sequence). This CDR3 is 18 amino acids long. The V and J ends lost 1 base and 0 bases, in that order; junction bases with no gene match: 8. This receptor was obtained from a human donor who was either an allogeneic HSCT recipient or a stem cell or donor lymphocyte infusion donor (not recorded which). It is not recorded whose cells these are; they may come from a transplant donor. Sequenced input: blood, either unsorted or a sorted T cell fraction (not recorded which). The chain is built from TRBV7-9 and TRBJ2-3, with TRBD1 identical over 9 bases. In DNA form, the CDR3 reads TGTGCCAGCAGCTTAGGGGAGACAGGGGGACGGAGCACAGATACGCAGTATTTT. This encodes CASSLGETGGRSTDTQYF.